The 9 T cell receptor beta chains below were found in one sample sequenced in a study of cytomegalovirus exposure and HLA in healthy donors. Some clones are missing from TCRdb's copy, which holds only in-frame ones; the method was immunoSEQ multiplex PCR. The sample records 150,000 or so clones, 89% being singletons. The sequenced sample consisted of PBMCs. These receptor sequences come from a woman under 30 in good health and CMV-seropositive.

The chain employs TRBV7-9 and TRBJ2-1; 8 positions agree with TRBD1. The CDR3 has 14 residues. From germline, CDR1 is SEHNR and CDR2 FQNEAQ (reference sequence). After removal of 5 bases from V and 5 bases from J, the junction contained 5 bases not matched to a gene. CDR3 bases: TGTGCCAGCAGCCCACGGACAGGGAACAATGAGCAGTTCTTC. Amino acids: CASSPRTGNNEQFF.

The chain recombines TRBV7-2 with TRBJ1-2, with TRBD1 identical over 9 bases. The CDR3 totals 18 residues. The J segment lost 0 bases and the V segment lost 1 base, leaving 9 bases of the junction unmatched. From germline, CDR1 is SGHTA and CDR2 FQGNSA. The CDR3 DNA reads TGTGCCAGCAGCTTAGGAGGGACAGGGACCTCTTCTAACTATGGCTACACCTTC. Its protein is CASSLGGTGTSSNYGYTF.

J is TRBJ2-5 and V is TRBV7-6; 9 bases map to TRBD2. The CDR3 covers 15 residues. Germline assignment: CDR1 SGHVS and CDR2 FNYEAQ. The junction had 9 bases not matched to a gene; V was cut back by 5 bases and J by 5 bases. Here the CDR3 DNA reads TGTGCCAGCAGCGGATCCGGGACTAGCAAGGAGACCCAGTACTTC. Protein product: CASSGSGTSKETQYF.

V and J are TRBV27 and TRBJ1-3; perhaps TRBD1 as D (6 bases). Germline assignment: CDR1 MNHEY and CDR2 SMNVEV (reference sequence). The CDR3 is 15 residues long. Trimming removed 5 bases from V and 3 bases from J, with 14 bases in between. CDR3 bases: TGTGCCAGCAGTGCAGGGGAGTTGGGTGGAAACACCATATATTTT. It encodes CASSAGELGGNTIYF.

CDR3 loop: CASSHYNNEQFF. CDR3 DNA sequence: TGCGCCAGCAGCCACTATAACAATGAGCAGTTCTTC. The J gene is TRBJ2-1, the V gene TRBV4-3; D is unresolved. The CDR3 loop spans 12 amino acids. Trimming shortened V by 3 bases and J by 5 bases, and 5 bases separated the two germline ends. CDR1 is LGHNA, CDR2 YSLEER, per germline.

CDR3 region: CASRMWRGPEQDTQYF. Written as DNA, the CDR3 is TGTGCCAGCAGGATGTGGCGGGGGCCTGAGCAAGATACGCAGTATTTT. The chain employs TRBV6-6 and TRBJ2-3; D is perhaps TRBD2 (7 bases). Germline CDR1 MNHNY, CDR2 SVGAGI (reference sequence). The CDR3 consists of 16 residues. V was clipped by 6 bases and J by 5 bases, with 21 bases between them.

This chain joins TRBV7-9 and TRBJ1-5, with 9 bases matching TRBD1. The CDR3 runs 14 residues. Germline loops: CDR1 SEHNR, CDR2 FQNEAQ (reference sequence). J lost 2 bases, V lost 8 bases, and 4 bases had no gene match. The CDR3 nucleotides are TGTGCCAGCGGGACAGGGAATGGCAATCAGCCCCAGCATTTT. This gives the protein CASGTGNGNQPQHF.

The gene calls are TRBV10-2 and TRBJ1-6, with a weak D call TRBD1 (6 bases). V was trimmed by 8 bases and J by 8 bases, leaving 16 bases between them. Germline V gives CDR1 WSHSY, CDR2 SAAADI. CDR3 size: 14 residues. CDR3 in amino acids: CASRLTGIYSPLHF. The CDR3 DNA sequence: TGCGCCAGCCGGCTGACAGGCATCTATTCACCCCTCCACTTT.

This sequence joins TRBV25-1 and TRBJ2-6; 8 bases fit TRBD1. The CDR3 has 17 amino acids. V lost 1 base and J lost 2; bases outside the gene matches: 4. Per the germline V gene, CDR1 is MGHDK and CDR2 is SYGVNS. The DNA for the CDR3 is TGTGCCAGCAGTGAATTTGCAGGGGGCGCTGGGGCCAACGTCCTGACTTTC. This gives the protein CASSEFAGGAGANVLTF.